Sequencing of this TCR beta chain was carried out in a study of identifying expanded T cells in peripheral blood. Per germline, CDR1 MGHRA and CDR2 YSYEKL. There are 18 residues in the CDR3. The V gene end was trimmed by 3 bases and the J gene end by 3 bases; junction bases not matched to a gene: 9. About this clone: Its antigen is undetermined.

General study points: Technical replicates showed around 1.2 changed clones; approximately 2 weeks 15 to 20; four weeks 19.

Repertoires were generated with immunoSEQ multiplex PCR, while TCRdb's copy carries only in-frame clones and drops some. This sample has some 81,000 clones; approximately 85% occur once, and the top ten carry approximately 18%. Healthy donors had no documented immune events, such as infections, while sampled. Input material: blood. This clonotype was obtained from a person between 18 and 75 years old in good health. The J gene is TRBJ2-2, the V gene TRBV4-1; 11 nucleotides align to TRBD2. CDR3 loop: CASSQRVTSGSDTGELFF. Here the CDR3 DNA reads TGCGCCAGCAGCCAGAGGGTAACTAGCGGGAGCGACACCGGGGAGCTGTTTTTT.